This TCR beta chain appears in the sequencing data of a study of early T cells in non-severe SARS-CoV-2 infection. About the research overall: Chains from this unsorted whole-blood bulk RNA could not be paired. Whole-study findings and limits: Matching results from VDJdb favored anti-spike CD8 responses, leaving private and CD4 specificities undetected.

As regards this clonotype: The antigen is undetermined.

Germline V gives CDR1 MDHEN, CDR2 SYDVKM. This CDR3 comprises 16 residues. J lost 11 bases, V lost 8 bases, and 19 bases had no gene match. Unique molecular identifiers were attached to individual cDNA molecules. TCRdb re-called the 5' RACE reads with MiXCR, one entry per CDR3 protein. In the table there are fewer than 75,000 distinct CDR3 sequences, roughly 18% of which are singletons. The source was whole blood, collected at baseline. This chain links TRBV28 with TRBJ1-3, with 9 bases matching TRBD1. This sequence was found in an adult who was a healthcare worker with PCR-confirmed SARS-CoV-2 infection or an uninfected control (not recorded which). The CDR3 bases are TGTGCCAGCCGAACACCGGCGGGACAGGGACTTCTCGCCATATATTTT. Translated, it gives CASRTPAGQGLLAIYF.